Described below is a single TCR beta chain sequence and its context. Its antigen is still unknown. The sample comes from a study of T cells in Graves' hyperthyroidism and ophthalmopathy. Study information: Pretreatment peripheral blood was obtained at initial diagnosis.

Study-wide findings and caveats: Most thyroid clonotypes expanded above 0.001 were also detected in blood.

Trimming stripped 3 bases from V and 1 base from J, with 13 bases between. The germline CDR1 and CDR2 sequences are MGHRA and YSYEKL. The CDR3 consists of 15 residues. There were TCR beta CDR3 regions amplified from RNA transcripts. TCR CDR3 regions were first amplified by RT-PCR with HTBI primers. TCRdb redid the calling of the multiplex PCR reads with MiXCR, one entry per CDR3 protein. The top ten hold around a sixth of the sample, which has around 690,000 distinct CDR3 sequences, 15% to 20% seen once. An absence of ophthalmopathy progression within 18 months meant stable Graves' hyperthyroidism. The hyperthyroidism was newly diagnosed and had lasted under 2 months; the patients were aged 18 to 65.

This receptor was taken from a man aged 45-65 years with Graves' hyperthyroidism. Source material: blood. The chain employs TRBV4-1 and TRBJ2-7; tentative D call: TRBD2 (5 bases). The CDR3 nucleotides are TGCGCCAGCAGCCAGGCCCGGACTGGTTCCTACGAGCAGTACTTC. It translates to CASSQARTGSYEQYF.